The 16 T cell receptor beta chains below were found in one sample sequenced in a study of T cell changes during pregnancy in multiple sclerosis. Assay: immunoSEQ multiplex PCR; the TCRdb copy retains only in-frame clones and omits some. The sample holds about 84,000 clones, roughly 94% seen once. Sequenced material: peripheral blood, taken in the second trimester of pregnancy. The source of these receptors is a female donor in good health, enrolled as a control in a pregnancy study.

This chain uses TRBV5-6 with TRBJ2-7, with a weak D call TRBD1 (5 bases). Germline loops: CDR1 SGHDT, CDR2 YYEEEE. This CDR3 spans 14 amino acids. The V end was cut by 2 bases, the J end by 2 bases, with 11 bases between. The CDR3 nucleotides are TGTGCCAGCAGCTTACCAGGGTCTCCCTACGAGCAGTACTTC. Translation: CASSLPGSPYEQYF.

The V and J genes are TRBV14 and TRBJ2-1; D gene unclear. The CDR3 has 14 amino acids. CDR1 is SGHDN, CDR2 FVKESK, per germline. V lost 1 base to trimming and J lost 1 base, with 5 bases between them. The CDR3 protein is CASSQVRSYNEQFF. The DNA for the CDR3 is TGTGCCAGCAGCCAAGTCCGGTCCTACAATGAGCAGTTCTTC.

The V and J genes are TRBV5-5 and TRBJ2-7; 9 nucleotides line up with TRBD2. Germline loops: CDR1 SGHKS, CDR2 YYEKEE (reference sequence). V lost 3 bases to trimming and J lost 0 bases; unmatched junction nucleotides: 7. The CDR3 loop spans 16 amino acids. The CDR3: CASSWGGLARSYEQYF. The CDR3 region has the DNA TGTGCCAGCAGCTGGGGGGGACTAGCTCGCTCCTACGAGCAGTACTTC.

The rearrangement uses TRBV27 and TRBJ1-1, with a possible D match to TRBD1 (5 bases). The CDR3 has 15 amino acids. Germline assignment: CDR1 MNHEY and CDR2 SMNVEV (reference sequence). V lost 6 bases and J lost 5, with 19 bases in between. CDR3 nucleotide sequence: TGTGCCAGCAGAACCGAATGGGGCTTAGTAACTGAAGCTTTCTTT. Its translation: CASRTEWGLVTEAFF.

The V gene is TRBV4-2, the J gene TRBJ2-7; 14 nucleotides match TRBD2. Germline CDR1 and CDR2: LGHNA and YNFKEQ. V lost 2 bases to trimming and J lost 3 bases; unmatched junction nucleotides: 18. The CDR3 totals 21 residues. Here the CDR3 reads CASSQTAPTSGRANGDYEQYF. Here the CDR3 DNA reads TGTGCCAGCAGCCAAACGGCCCCGACTAGCGGGAGGGCCAATGGGGACTACGAGCAGTACTTC.

This clone was seen a few times. This chain joins TRBV27 and TRBJ2-6, with D unresolved. V lost 6 bases and J lost 0, with 6 bases in between. This CDR3 is built from 14 residues. Germline V gene sequence: CDR1 MNHEY, CDR2 SMNVEV (reference sequence). The CDR3 DNA reads as TGTGCCAGCAGCGGAGACTCTGGGGCCAACGTCCTGACTTTC. Amino acid sequence: CASSGDSGANVLTF. Complete variable domain (other parts from reference TRBV27 and TRBJ2-6): EAQVTQNPRYLITVTGKKLTVTCSQNMNHEYMSWYRQDPGLGLRQIYYSMNVEVTDKGDVPEGYKVSRKEKRNFPLILESPSPNQTSLYFCASSGDSGANVLTFGAGSRLTVL.

The CDR3 spells CAISEANFEQFF. CDR3 DNA: TGTGCCATCAGTGAAGCGAACTTCGAGCAGTTCTTC. The chain combines TRBV10-3 with TRBJ2-1; no definite D call. Germline assignment: CDR1 ENHRY and CDR2 SYGVKD. The CDR3 extends over 12 amino acids. V was shortened by 3 bases and J by 10 bases, with 10 bases between the two germline ends.

This clone was recorded once. The gene calls are TRBV28 and TRBJ2-2; 9 bases are a match to TRBD1. Germline CDR1 is MDHEN and CDR2 is SYDVKM. The ends lost 5 bases at V and 5 bases at J; junction bases unmatched: 3. CDR3 size: 14 residues. DNA of the CDR3: TGTGCCAGCAGTACGACAGGGGGAACCGGGGAGCTGTTTTTT. Protein sequence: CASSTTGGTGELFF.

The V gene is TRBV5-1, the J gene TRBJ2-7; 8 nucleotides match TRBD2. V lost 0 bases, J lost 3 bases, and 8 bases stayed unmatched. The CDR3 length is 16 residues. The germline V gene has CDR1 SGHRS and CDR2 YFSETQ. CDR3 in amino acids: CASSLAGAGVLYEQYF. The CDR3 bases are TGCGCCAGCAGCTTGGCCGGAGCGGGGGTACTCTACGAGCAGTACTTC.

The chain couples TRBV15 to TRBJ1-4; 7 nucleotides agree with TRBD1. The CDR3 runs 14 residues. Germline trimming cut 5 bases from V and 6 bases from J; bases unmatched to any gene: 6. Per the germline V gene, CDR1 is LNHNV and CDR2 is YYDKDF (reference sequence). The CDR3 here is CATSPDTGDEKLFF. The CDR3 DNA reads as TGTGCCACCAGCCCAGACACAGGGGATGAAAAACTGTTTTTT.

The chain uses TRBV10-3 and TRBJ2-3; 8 nucleotides align to TRBD2. This CDR3 has 14 residues. J gave up 2 bases and V 3 bases, and 1 base lay outside the gene matches. Germline V gives CDR1 ENHRY, CDR2 SYGVKD. CDR3 bases: TGTGCCATCAGTGAACTAGCGGTCACAGATACGCAGTATTTT. Translating gives CAISELAVTDTQYF.

V is TRBV7-9 and J is TRBJ1-2; tentatively, D is TRBD1 (6 bases). The CDR3 runs to 16 residues. Trimming took off 5 bases at V and 0 bases at J, with 16 bases between the two ends. Germline CDR1 is SEHNR and CDR2 is FQNEAQ (reference sequence). CDR3 in DNA: TGTGCCAGCAGCCCTGCAGGGGACATCCCTAACTATGGCTACACCTTC. Translated, it gives CASSPAGDIPNYGYTF.

The chain carries TRBV28 and TRBJ2-1, with 7 bases aligning to TRBD1. The CDR3 runs to 16 residues. CDR1 is MDHEN, CDR2 SYDVKM, per germline. V dropped 6 bases and J dropped 8; count of bases not matched to a gene: 16. CDR3 loop: CASRHSRGSYTDEQFF. CDR3 in DNA: TGTGCCAGCAGACATAGCAGGGGGTCCTACACGGATGAGCAGTTCTTC.

The chain employs TRBV11-2 and TRBJ2-1; D may be TRBD2 (6 bases). From germline, CDR1 is SGHAT and CDR2 FQNNGV. V was pared by 4 bases and J by 6 bases, with 10 bases between. This CDR3 spans 13 amino acids. For the CDR3, the DNA is TGTGCCAGCAGCTCGCCCGGGGGCAATGAGCAGTTCTTC. Its protein is CASSSPGGNEQFF. The full variable domain, rest sourced from reference TRBV11-2 and TRBJ2-1, is EAGVAQSPRYKIIEKRQSVAFWCNPISGHATLYWYQQILGQGPKLLIQFQNNGVVDDSQLPKDRFSAERLKGVDSTLKIQPAKLEDSAVYLCASSSPGGNEQFFGPGTRLTVL.

This clone was found once. The chain recombines TRBV5-4 with TRBJ2-1; 10 bases are a match to TRBD2. After removal of 4 bases from V and 4 bases from J, the junction contained 8 bases not matched to a gene. Germline loops: CDR1 SGHNT, CDR2 YYREEE (reference sequence). The CDR3 extends over 16 amino acids. The DNA of the CDR3 is TGTGCCAGCAGCCCCGACGGGACTAGCGTGTACAATGAGCAGTTCTTC. This sequence encodes CASSPDGTSVYNEQFF.

V is TRBV6-1 and J is TRBJ2-5; 8 bases map to TRBD2. CDR3 length: 15 residues. With V trimmed by 3 bases and J by 1 base, 4 bases remained unmatched. From germline, CDR1 is MNHNS and CDR2 SASEGT. In DNA, the CDR3 is TGTGCCAGCAGTGAGATTAGCGGGGCCCAAGAGACCCAGTACTTC. It yields the protein CASSEISGAQETQYF.